This TCR beta chain is drawn from a study of CD8 T cells in Susac syndrome. The T cells that were sequenced for TCR beta were CD8+ and CD4+ cells from blood. In contrast to the negatively isolated CD8+ and CD4+ T cells, TEMRA cells were FACS-enriched. Germline V gene lookup returns CDR1 SNHLY and CDR2 FYNNEI. J was trimmed by 5 bases and V by 10 bases; bases with no gene match: 7. CDR3 size: 13 residues. Points from the study as a whole: Acknowledgment was made by the study that its TCR sequencing and HLA analysis involved a relatively small number of individuals.

Regarding this clonotype: Its specificity is not known.

Reverse transcription of roughly 0.45 to 1 ug RNA used random hexamers. Coverage of TCR beta CDR3 amplification by immunoSEQ multiplex PCR extended to 54 Vbeta and 13 Jbeta. TCRdb reprocessed the immunoSEQ multiplex PCR reads with MiXCR, giving one entry per CDR3 protein. Of around 200,000 distinct CDR3 sequences in the sample, 92% were seen once. The sequencing input was CD8+ T cells from PBMCs. This TCR came from a human donor with multiple sclerosis. The chain joins TRBV2 to TRBJ2-1; 8 positions match TRBD2. The CDR3 spells CATRTSRHNEQFF. For the CDR3, the DNA is TGTGCCACCCGGACTAGCAGACACAATGAGCAGTTCTTC. Based on the CDR3 plus reference TRBV2 and TRBJ2-1, the full variable domain is EPEVTQTPSHQVTQMGQEVILRCVPISNHLYFYWYRQILGQKVEFLVSFYNNEISEKSEIFDDQFSVERPDGSNFTLKIRSTKLEDSAMYFCATRTSRHNEQFFGPGTRLTVL.